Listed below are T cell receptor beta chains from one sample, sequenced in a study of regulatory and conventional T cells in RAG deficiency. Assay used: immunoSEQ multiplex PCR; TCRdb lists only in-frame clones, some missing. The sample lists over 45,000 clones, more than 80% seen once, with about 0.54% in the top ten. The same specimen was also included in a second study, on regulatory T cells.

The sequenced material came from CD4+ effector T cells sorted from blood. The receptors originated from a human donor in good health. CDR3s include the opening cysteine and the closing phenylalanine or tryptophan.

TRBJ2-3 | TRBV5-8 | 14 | CASSLSRATDTQYF
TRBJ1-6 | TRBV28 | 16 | CASSLGGNSRNSPLHF
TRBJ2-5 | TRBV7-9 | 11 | CASSFQETQYF
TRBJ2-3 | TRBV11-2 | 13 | CASSLSGTDTQYF
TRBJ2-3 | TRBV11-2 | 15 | CASSVLAGGADTQYF
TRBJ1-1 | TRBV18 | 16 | CASSRQGAVKNTEAFF
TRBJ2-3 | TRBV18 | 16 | CASSRVRGHPTDTQYF
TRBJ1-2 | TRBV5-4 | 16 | CASSPLVSSSSYGYTF
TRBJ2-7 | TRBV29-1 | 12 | CSVGDLAGAQYF
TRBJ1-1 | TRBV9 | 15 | CASSVGGVGDTEAFF
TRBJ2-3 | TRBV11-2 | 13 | CASSPVGTGAQYF
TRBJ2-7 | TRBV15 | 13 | CATSREWSYEQYF
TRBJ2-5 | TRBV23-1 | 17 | CASSQSGTSGIQETQYF
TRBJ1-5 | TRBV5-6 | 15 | CASSFTGRFDQPQHF
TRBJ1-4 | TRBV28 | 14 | CASSITGGQEKLFF
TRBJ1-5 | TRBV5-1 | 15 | CASSFGGNSNQPQHF
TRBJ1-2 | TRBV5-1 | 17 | CASSFGPGTGSSDGYTF
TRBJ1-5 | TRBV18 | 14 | CASSPADSNQPQHF
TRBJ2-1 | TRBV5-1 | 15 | CASSLELAGTNEQFF
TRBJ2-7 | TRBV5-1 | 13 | CASGPAGGWEQYF
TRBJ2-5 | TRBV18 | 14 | CASSPGSGQETQYF
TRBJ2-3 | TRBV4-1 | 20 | CASSPSLAGGGRFVIDTQYF
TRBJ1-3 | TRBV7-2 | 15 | CASSTWTASGNTIYF
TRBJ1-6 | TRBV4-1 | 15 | CASSPEGGGNSPLHF
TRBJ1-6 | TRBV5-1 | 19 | CASSPNGINILGGNSPLHF
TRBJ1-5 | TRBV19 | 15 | CASSMGQTSNQPQHF
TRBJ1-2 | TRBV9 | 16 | CASSVGGTSEVYGYTF
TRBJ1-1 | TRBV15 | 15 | CATSREGRYYTEAFF
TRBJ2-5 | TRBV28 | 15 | CASSLPGGTQETQYF
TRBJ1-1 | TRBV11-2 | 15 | CASRRDRILNTEAFF
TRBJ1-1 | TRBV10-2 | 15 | CASSEYIWGDTEAFF
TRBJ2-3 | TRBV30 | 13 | CARSGSGADTQYF
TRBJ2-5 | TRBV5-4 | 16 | CASSLESSGGRETQYF
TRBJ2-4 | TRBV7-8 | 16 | CASSLEGGTRKNIQYF
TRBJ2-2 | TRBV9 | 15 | CASSVESDYTGELFF
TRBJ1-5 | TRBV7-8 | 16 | CASSLGATVLDQPQHF
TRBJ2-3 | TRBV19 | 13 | CASKDRVTDTQYF
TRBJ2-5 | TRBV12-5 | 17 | CASGPLPKRDHPGTQYF
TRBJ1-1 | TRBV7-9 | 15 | CASSLAQGLNTEAFF
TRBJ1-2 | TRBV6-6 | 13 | CASRLQVSLSYTF